This is a list of T cell receptor beta chains from one sample in a study of CD8+CD57+ T cells in acquired aplastic anemia. TCRdb re-called the reads with MiXCR, one entry per CDR3 protein. This table holds some 170,000 distinct CDR3 sequences, 35% to 55% found once. The sample taken for sequencing was sorted CD4+, CD8+, or CD8+CD57+ T cells (not recorded which) from PBMCs. These receptors originate from a human donor in good health. Both conserved end residues are part of each CDR3. The D gene is left open where the match is weak. A row's size may be missing; if present it is once, few, many or a size class.

TRBJ1-2 | TRBV14 | many | TRBD1 | CASSQGTGAYEANYGYTF
TRBJ2-1 | TRBV25-1 | . | . | CASSGAESSYNEQFF
TRBJ2-2 | TRBV7-3 | many | . | CASSPSSGTTGELFF
TRBJ1-2 | TRBV4-3 | once | TRBD1 | CASSQVDRGDYGYTF
TRBJ2-3 | TRBV5-4 | many | . | CASSRYQGSDTQYF
TRBJ1-6 | TRBV10-3 | medium-sized | TRBD1 | CAISTGTSNSPLHF
TRBJ1-5 | TRBV4-3 | many | TRBD1 | CASSQEAGQGFQPQHF
TRBJ1-5 | TRBV6-1 | . | TRBD1 | CASRAGTGILLNQPQHF
TRBJ2-7 | TRBV30 | . | . | CAWSAFVALFHEQYF
TRBJ2-7 | TRBV15 | . | . | CATSRALDSSYEQYF
TRBJ2-7 | TRBV27 | few | . | CASSATMDASYEQYF
TRBJ1-4 | TRBV5-1 | many | . | CASSLAGGRESEKLFF
TRBJ2-1 | TRBV10-3 | few | TRBD2 | CAISEGTSIYNEQFF
TRBJ2-7 | TRBV25-1 | . | . | CASSKAGSTYEQYF
TRBJ1-1 | TRBV20-1 | once | . | CSARVGGVGTEAFF
TRBJ2-7 | TRBV18 | . | . | CASSPAGRSYEQYF
TRBJ2-3 | TRBV7-3 | . | . | CASSTIPRDTQYF
TRBJ2-7 | TRBV20-1 | . | . | CSASLGWTNIADEQYF
TRBJ1-2 | TRBV12-3/TRBV12-4 | many | TRBD1 | CASRETGGNYGYTF
TRBJ1-5 | TRBV19 | . | . | CASSMMGGDQPQHF
TRBJ2-1 | TRBV6-4 | . | . | CASSDSLSSAYNEQFF
TRBJ2-5 | TRBV6-1 | many | . | CASRRPRGAETQYF
TRBJ1-4 | TRBV6-2/TRBV6-3 | . | . | CASSAMTALNEKLFF
TRBJ2-7 | TRBV24-1 | . | . | CATSGGLSYEQYF
. | TRBV12-3/TRBV12-4 | . | TRBD1 | CASGQGKISEQYF
TRBJ2-7 | TRBV11-1 | . | TRBD2 | CASRELAGLSSYEQYF
TRBJ2-1 | TRBV24-1 | . | . | CATSDNREDEQFF
TRBJ2-7 | TRBV15 | . | TRBD1 | CATSRSDRVFGEQYF
TRBJ2-3 | TRBV20-1 | . | . | CSARYIDTQYF
TRBJ1-1 | TRBV12-3/TRBV12-4 | many | . | CASSLDVRTAFF
TRBJ1-1 | TRBV2 | . | . | CASSEGGGWAEAFF
TRBJ2-1 | TRBV6-6 | few | TRBD1 | CASSSRQGIHGQFF
TRBJ2-4 | TRBV12-3/TRBV12-4 | . | TRBD2 | CANRPGGLAGARNIQYF
TRBJ2-5 | TRBV7-4 | . | TRBD2 | CASSSRLAEETQYF
TRBJ2-5 | TRBV15 | . | . | CATSRDRAEETQYF
TRBJ1-6 | TRBV7-9 | . | . | CASSLETGPLHF
TRBJ1-6 | TRBV2 | few | . | CASRGTYNSPLHF
TRBJ2-7 | TRBV9 | many | TRBD1 | CASSPGQNFYEQYF
TRBJ1-5 | TRBV4-2 | many | TRBD1 | CASSLGQLNQPQHF
TRBJ2-3 | TRBV6-1 | many | TRBD1 | CASKLQGLTDTQYF
TRBJ1-3 | TRBV20-1 | . | . | CSARERDFSGNTIYF
TRBJ1-1 | TRBV6-1 | . | . | CASSQGSQEAFF
TRBJ1-1 | TRBV20-1 | . | TRBD1 | CSAPDRAFRNTEAFF
TRBJ1-2 | TRBV15 | few | . | CATSRRFGPAGPYGYTF
TRBJ1-5 | TRBV12-3/TRBV12-4 | many | . | CASSLGQGPQPQHF
TRBJ2-1 | TRBV7-3 | many | TRBD2 | CASSASGGYSNEQFF
TRBJ2-2 | TRBV19 | many | TRBD1 | CASTSIDRDTGELFF
TRBJ2-7 | TRBV7-2 | . | . | CASSFPRLDNYEQYF
TRBJ2-7 | TRBV6-1 | . | TRBD2 | CASRATSGSPYEQYF
TRBJ1-6 | TRBV2 | . | . | CASSLTAYNSPLHF
TRBJ2-2 | TRBV10-2 | few | TRBD2 | CASSGTSGRTNTGELFF
TRBJ1-1 | TRBV24-1 | . | . | CATSDPGTEAFF
TRBJ2-3 | TRBV15 | . | TRBD2 | CATSRVGLGYTDTQYF
TRBJ2-7 | TRBV15 | . | . | CATSRDLKDYEQYF